These 14 T cell receptor beta chains came from one sample sequenced in a study of blood T cell repertoires in COVID-19. Profiled with immunoSEQ multiplex PCR; TCRdb holds only in-frame clones, not every one. In the table there are 150,000 or so clones, 80% to 90% of which are singletons. Input material: peripheral blood. These receptors came from a woman aged 45-60 years with acute or convalescent COVID-19.

The V and J genes are TRBV30 and TRBJ1-2, with D unclear. The CDR3 length is 12 residues. CDR1 and CDR2 (germline): GTSNPN, SVGIG (reference sequence). V was shortened by 1 base and J by 10 bases, with 13 bases between the two germline ends. The CDR3: CAWSEPSPDYTF. In DNA form, the CDR3 reads TGTGCCTGGAGTGAGCCATCCCCCGACTACACCTTC.

This clone was seen a single time. The chain carries TRBV18 and TRBJ2-7, with D unclear. This CDR3 comprises 13 residues. Germline V gene lookup returns CDR1 KGHSH and CDR2 LQKENI. V was clipped by 9 bases and J by 0 bases, with 12 bases between them. CDR3 DNA: TGTGCCAGTAGCCGCACGGACTCCTACGAGCAGTACTTC. Translated, it gives CASSRTDSYEQYF.

The V and J genes are TRBV3-1 (or the pseudogene TRBV3-2) and TRBJ1-2; D perhaps matches TRBD1 (5 bases). The CDR3 spans 14 residues. CDR1 and CDR2 (germline): LGHDT, YNNKEL (reference sequence). V was cut by 10 bases and J by 4 bases, with 19 bases left in between. Here the CDR3 reads CAIDPGGSGYGYTF. As DNA, the CDR3 is TGTGCCATCGACCCCGGGGGGTCGGGCTATGGCTACACCTTC.

The chain combines TRBV5-4 with TRBJ1-1; D ambiguous. From germline, CDR1 is SGHNT and CDR2 YYREEE (reference sequence). The CDR3 consists of 12 residues. V lost 5 bases to trimming and J lost 0 bases, with 5 bases between them. The CDR3 sequence: CASSSMNTEAFF. Here the CDR3 DNA reads TGTGCCAGCAGTTCAATGAACACTGAAGCTTTCTTT.

The chain employs TRBV4-1 and TRBJ1-4; D gene ambiguous. This CDR3 comprises 14 residues. Germline loops: CDR1 MGHRA, CDR2 YSYEKL. Trimming removed 2 bases at V and 4 bases at J, with 8 bases between. CDR3 nucleotides: TGCGCCAGCAGCCAACGGGAGGATAATGAAAAACTGTTTTTT. The encoded protein is CASSQREDNEKLFF.

This chain links TRBV15 with TRBJ1-2; perhaps TRBD1 as D (5 bases). Germline CDR1 LNHNV, CDR2 YYDKDF (reference sequence). The length of the CDR3 is 14 residues. V lost 6 bases, J lost 8 bases, and 19 bases lay in between. In DNA form, the CDR3 reads TGTGCCACCAGTACCCTCTGGGAAGGGGCCGGCTACACCTTC. Amino acid sequence: CATSTLWEGAGYTF.

This chain links TRBV10-3 with TRBJ2-1; 10 nucleotides match TRBD2. Germline trimming cut 0 bases from V and 8 bases from J; bases unmatched to any gene: 7. This CDR3 comprises 16 residues. Germline V gene data show CDR1 as ENHRY and CDR2 as SYGVKD. CDR3 coding DNA: TGTGCCATCAGTGAGTCCATGGCTAGCGGGGGCGATGAGCAGTTCTTC. Translated, it gives CAISESMASGGDEQFF.

This clone came up a few times. This chain joins TRBV9 and TRBJ2-5, with D possibly being TRBD2 (6 bases). The V end lost 0 bases, the J end lost 3 bases, and 15 bases lay between the germline ends. Germline loops: CDR1 SGDLS, CDR2 YYNGEE. The CDR3 is made up of 16 amino acids. The CDR3 reads CASSVGGGAGKETQYF. CDR3 nucleotides: TGTGCCAGCAGCGTAGGTGGCGGGGCTGGGAAAGAGACCCAGTACTTC.

Note on this clone: Different DNA sequences within this sample yield the same CDR3. The gene calls are TRBV5-1 and TRBJ1-2; 9 bases line up with TRBD1. Unmatched junction bases numbered 2, after V lost 0 bases and J lost 5 bases. CDR1 and CDR2 (germline): SGHRS, YFSETQ. This CDR3 comprises 14 residues. The CDR3 bases are TGCGCCAGCAGCTTGGGGACAGGGGTATATGGCTACACCTTC. This translates into CASSLGTGVYGYTF.

This sequence joins TRBV21-1 and TRBJ1-1; whether TRBD1, the table's D call, matches the DNA was not checked. TRBV21-1 is flagged as a pseudogene. The CDR3 has 18 residues. This CDR3 reads CASSVYRDRGLLNTEAFF. In nucleotides, the CDR3 is TGTGCCAGCAGCGTCTACCGGGACAGGGGCCTTTTGAACACTGAAGCTTTCTTT.

This chain links TRBV5-1 with TRBJ2-5; D call uncertain. Germline V lookup: CDR1 SGHRS, CDR2 YFSETQ. The ends were cut back, 2 bases at V and 4 bases at J, with 18 bases in the middle. The CDR3 is made up of 16 amino acids. Written as DNA, the CDR3 is TGCGCCAGCAGCTTAAGGAGCCTTGGCGGAACAGAGACCCAGTACTTC. The encoded protein is CASSLRSLGGTETQYF. The entire variable domain, with the rest obtained from reference TRBV5-1 and TRBJ2-5, is as follows: KAGVTQTPRYLIKTRGQQVTLSCSPISGHRSVSWYQQTPGQGLQFLFEYFSETQRNKGNFPGRFSGRQFSNSRSEMNVSTLELGDSALYLCASSLRSLGGTETQYFGPGTRLLVL.

V gene TRBV27 combines with J gene TRBJ2-7, with 9 nucleotides matching TRBD1. Germline CDR1 reads MNHEY; CDR2 reads SMNVEV (reference sequence). This CDR3 is 16 amino acids long. J was trimmed by 3 bases and V by 2 bases; bases with no gene match: 8. DNA for the CDR3: TGTGCCAGCAGTTTAGAATCTCCGGGACAGGGCTACGAGCAGTACTTC. Protein sequence: CASSLESPGQGYEQYF.

This chain connects TRBV2 to TRBJ1-5; no clear D. This CDR3 is 13 amino acids long. The V gene lost 2 bases and the J gene lost 4 bases, with 6 bases spanning the gap. The V gene's germline CDR1 is SNHLY and CDR2 FYNNEI. As DNA, the CDR3 is TGTGCCAGCAGTGAAACACCAAATCAGCCCCAGCATTTT. It yields the protein CASSETPNQPQHF.

The genes are TRBV7-9 and TRBJ1-2, with a tentative D call TRBD1 (5 bases). The germline V gene encodes CDR1 SEHNR and CDR2 FQNEAQ (reference sequence). CDR3 length: 14 residues. V lost 3 bases and J 2 bases, leaving 10 bases between the germline ends. This CDR3 is CASSLGGGNYGYTF. The DNA for the CDR3 is TGTGCCAGCAGCTTGGGGGGAGGAAACTATGGCTACACCTTC.